The 2 T cell receptor beta chains below come from one sample, sequenced in a study of T cell responses to AZD1222 COVID-19 vaccine. Libraries were prepared by immunoSEQ multiplex PCR; TCRdb keeps only in-frame clonotypes and omits some of them. The table shows 110,000 or so clones, with approximately 90% occurring only once. The source was peripheral blood, collected 28 days after the second AZD1222 dose. The origin of the receptors is an adult who received the AZD1222 COVID-19 vaccine.

The chain recombines TRBV6-2 or TRBV6-3 with TRBJ2-5; a possible D gene is TRBD2 (6 bases). The CDR3 covers 14 residues. Germline CDR1 MNHEY, CDR2 SVGEGT. V dropped 0 bases and J dropped 4 bases, with 9 bases sitting between them. CDR3 loop: CASSYSTSSETQYF. The CDR3 DNA follows: TGTGCCAGCAGTTACTCGACTAGTTCAGAGACCCAGTACTTC.

V usage is TRBV11-2 and J usage is TRBJ2-2; 7 bases are a match to TRBD2. The trim removed 1 base at V and 1 base at J, leaving 9 bases unmatched. The germline gives CDR1 SGHAT, CDR2 FQNNGV. CDR3 size: 18 residues. Here the CDR3 reads CASSLGGSGGRNTGELFF. CDR3 bases: TGTGCCAGCAGCTTAGGTGGATCCGGCGGGAGGAACACCGGGGAGCTGTTTTTT. The full variable domain, completed using reference TRBV11-2 and TRBJ2-2, is EAGVAQSPRYKIIEKRQSVAFWCNPISGHATLYWYQQILGQGPKLLIQFQNNGVVDDSQLPKDRFSAERLKGVDSTLKIQPAKLEDSAVYLCASSLGGSGGRNTGELFFGEGSRLTVL.